In this sample, the clone carrying this T cell receptor (beta chain) turned up once. Produced via immunoSEQ multiplex PCR; TCRdb's table is partial and in-frame only. The sample has about 57,000 clones, about 90% seen once. This sample is drawn from a study of T cell changes during pregnancy in multiple sclerosis. V was pared by 7 bases and J by 3 bases, with 9 bases of the junction left unmatched. This CDR3 is 15 amino acids long. Germline V gives CDR1 SGHRS, CDR2 YFSETQ. The V and J genes are TRBV5-1 and TRBJ2-1; 8 bases agree with TRBD2. The TCR comes from a female donor with multiple sclerosis, enrolled in a pregnancy study. The source material was CD4+ T cells from peripheral blood mononuclear cells, sampled in the second trimester of pregnancy. Written as DNA, the CDR3 is TGCGCCAGCGGACTCCCGGGACTAGACTACAATGAGCAGTTCTTC. Its translation is CASGLPGLDYNEQFF.